This entry lists 22 T cell receptor beta chains sequenced from one sample in a study of T cells after somatic rescue of genetic block. Data came from immunoSEQ multiplex PCR; TCRdb stores just in-frame clones and leaves some out. The table shows around 100,000 clones, with about 93% occurring only once. The sample comprised peripheral blood mononuclear cells (PBMCs). The receptor set was obtained from a woman aged 18-29 years.

The V call is TRBV7-3, the J call TRBJ2-7, with a weak D call TRBD2 (6 bases). Trimming cost V 8 bases and J 4 bases, with 15 bases left between them. Germline V gene sequence: CDR1 SGHTA, CDR2 FQGTGA. The CDR3 loop spans 13 amino acids. As DNA, the CDR3 is TGTGCCAGCTCCCGGGACTCGGGGTACGAGCAGTACTTC. Its translation is CASSRDSGYEQYF.

The V and J genes are TRBV27 and TRBJ1-5; a weak D match, TRBD1 (6 bases). Germline values: CDR1 MNHEY, CDR2 SMNVEV (reference sequence). V lost 5 bases, J lost 4 bases, and 15 bases lay in between. This CDR3 is built from 15 residues. The CDR3 loop is CASSLGGGTNQPQHF. Written as DNA, the CDR3 is TGTGCCAGCAGTCTGGGCGGAGGGACAAATCAGCCCCAGCATTTT.

The gene calls are TRBV29-1 and TRBJ1-2; D not resolved. There are 13 residues in the CDR3. V lost 3 bases and J 1 base, leaving 9 bases between the germline ends. Germline V gives CDR1 SQVTM, CDR2 ANQGSEA. The CDR3 sequence is CSVDLNSNYGYTF. DNA of the CDR3: TGCAGCGTTGACCTTAACAGTAACTATGGCTACACCTTC.

This clone was recorded a few times. The chain links TRBV4-1 to TRBJ2-2; tentative D call: TRBD2 (5 bases). V was shortened by 0 bases and J by 6 bases, with 17 bases between the two germline ends. This CDR3 contains 17 residues. Per germline, CDR1 MGHRA and CDR2 YSYEKL. The CDR3 reads CASSQDPFTSWAGELFF. CDR3 bases: TGCGCCAGCAGCCAAGACCCGTTTACTAGTTGGGCCGGGGAGCTGTTTTTT.

The chain recombines TRBV18 with TRBJ2-5; D perhaps matches TRBD1 (6 bases). The CDR3 extends over 14 amino acids. Trimming took off 0 bases at V and 4 bases at J, with 9 bases between the two ends. The germline gives CDR1 KGHSH, CDR2 LQKENI. This CDR3 reads CASSPPGAGETQYF. DNA for the CDR3: TGTGCCAGCTCACCACCGGGGGCCGGAGAGACCCAGTACTTC. The whole variable domain, filled in from reference TRBV18 and TRBJ2-5, reads NAGVMQNPRHLVRRRGQEARLRCSPMKGHSHVYWYRQLPEEGLKFMVYLQKENIIDESGMPKERFSAEFPKEGPSILRIQQVVRGDSAAYFCASSPPGAGETQYFGPGTRLLVL.

The chain is built from TRBV10-3 and TRBJ2-6; D is unresolved. The V end was cut by 2 bases, the J end by 0 bases, with 5 bases between. The germline CDR1 and CDR2 sequences are ENHRY and SYGVKD. This CDR3 is built from 15 residues. The CDR3 here is CAISEGDSGANVLTF. In DNA, the CDR3 is TGTGCCATCAGTGAGGGGGACTCTGGGGCCAACGTCCTGACTTTC.

V usage is TRBV4-3 and J usage is TRBJ2-3; TRBD2 matches 10 bases. Germline assignment: CDR1 LGHNA and CDR2 YSLEER. This CDR3 is built from 16 residues. The V segment lost 1 base and the J segment 5 bases; nucleotides outside the gene matches: 6. The CDR3 DNA is TGCGCCAGCAGCCAAGGGAGCGGGGGGGCCGGAGATACGCAGTATTTT. It translates to CASSQGSGGAGDTQYF.

The J gene is TRBJ1-2, the V gene TRBV7-9; no clear D. The ends were cut back, 2 bases at V and 4 bases at J, with 11 bases in the middle. CDR1 is SEHNR and CDR2 is FQNEAQ in the germline V gene (reference sequence). The CDR3 sequence is 14 residues long. The CDR3, as DNA: TGTGCCAGCAGCTTAATGGAGGGCGTCTATGGCTACACCTTC. It yields the protein CASSLMEGVYGYTF.

The chain joins TRBV2 to TRBJ1-2; D is undetermined. The CDR3 length is 10 residues. Per the germline V gene, CDR1 is SNHLY and CDR2 is FYNNEI. V was clipped by 6 bases and J by 7 bases, with 6 bases between them. CDR3 in amino acids: CASRDGGYTF. Here the CDR3 DNA reads TGTGCCAGCAGGGACGGTGGCTACACCTTC.

The chain links TRBV4-3 to TRBJ2-5; 10 bases agree with TRBD2. The CDR3 extends over 15 amino acids. Germline V gives CDR1 LGHNA, CDR2 YSLEER. V lost 4 bases to trimming and J lost 3 bases; unmatched junction nucleotides: 5. The CDR3 here is CASSPVAGGKETQYF. CDR3 bases: TGCGCCAGCAGCCCGGTAGCGGGGGGTAAAGAGACCCAGTACTTC.

DNA of the CDR3: TGCGCCAGCAGCCCAGGGACTAGCGGGATTGGGACAGATACGCAGTATTTT. It specifies CASSPGTSGIGTDTQYF. V gene TRBV5-1 combines with J gene TRBJ2-3; 13 bases fit TRBD2. V lost 4 bases, J lost 3 bases, and 8 bases stayed unmatched. This CDR3 comprises 17 residues. The germline gives CDR1 SGHRS, CDR2 YFSETQ.

V usage is TRBV10-3 and J usage is TRBJ2-3, with D perhaps matching TRBD1 (6 bases). Germline CDR1 is ENHRY and CDR2 is SYGVKD. V was pared by 4 bases and J by 0 bases, with 8 bases between. CDR3 size: 14 residues. CDR3 sequence (DNA): TGTGCCATCAGTGGGACAGCTAGCACAGATACGCAGTATTTT. Its protein product is CAISGTASTDTQYF.

The chain joins TRBV7-3 to TRBJ2-1; D possibly uses TRBD1 or TRBD2 (5 bases each). Germline CDR1 SGHTA, CDR2 FQGTGA. The CDR3 runs 13 residues. The V and J ends lost 5 bases and 5 bases respectively, with 10 bases between them. CDR3 region: CASSLGRDNEQFF. Written as DNA, the CDR3 is TGTGCCAGCAGCCTGGGGCGGGACAATGAGCAGTTCTTC.

The chain has TRBV7-6 and TRBJ2-7, with D perhaps matching TRBD2 (5 bases). The CDR3 covers 15 residues. Germline V gene lookup returns CDR1 SGHVS and CDR2 FNYEAQ. Between the trimmed V and J ends, which lost 3 bases and 3 bases, there was a span of 15 bases. The CDR3 DNA sequence: TGTGCCAGCAGCTTGATACCCTGGACTGGCTACGAGCAGTACTTC. This sequence encodes CASSLIPWTGYEQYF.

V and J are TRBV7-3 and TRBJ2-1; 7 nucleotides line up with TRBD1. This CDR3 has 13 amino acids. Germline CDR1 and CDR2: SGHTA and FQGTGA. V was clipped by 5 bases and J by 6 bases; unmatched bases: 4. CDR3 protein: CASSTSGGNEQFF. The CDR3 bases are TGTGCCAGCAGCACTTCAGGGGGCAATGAGCAGTTCTTC.

The chain uses TRBV4-3 and TRBJ1-2; D is unclear. Trimming pared 0 bases from V and 5 bases from J, leaving 16 bases between. In germline, CDR1 is LGHNA, CDR2 YSLEER. There are 16 residues in the CDR3. CDR3 nucleotides: TGCGCCAGCAGCCAAGACTCAGTAGGGATGCAATATGGCTACACCTTC. Translating it yields CASSQDSVGMQYGYTF.

The chain employs TRBV7-2 and TRBJ1-4; 10 positions match TRBD1. Unmatched junction bases numbered 2, after V lost 4 bases and J lost 6 bases. This CDR3 is built from 14 residues. CDR1 is SGHTA, CDR2 FQGNSA, per germline. The CDR3 nucleotides are TGTGCCAGCAGCTCGGGACAGGGGTATGAAAAACTGTTTTTT. Protein sequence: CASSSGQGYEKLFF.

This chain joins TRBV18 and TRBJ2-5; 11 nucleotides line up with TRBD2. Trimming took 1 base from V and 7 from J; bases not matched to a gene: 8. This CDR3 region has 16 residues. Germline V CDR1 and CDR2: KGHSH, LQKENI. The CDR3 region is CASSPLGLAGGGTQYF. CDR3 coding DNA: TGTGCCAGCTCACCACTCGGACTAGCGGGTGGCGGGACCCAGTACTTC.

V and J are TRBV29-1 and TRBJ2-5; the D gene is possibly TRBD2 (5 bases). V shed 5 bases and J shed 1 base, with 11 bases lying between them. CDR3 length: 13 amino acids. Germline values: CDR1 SQVTM, CDR2 ANQGSEA. The DNA for the CDR3 is TGCAGCGTTTTTGGAACTAGCCAAGAGACCCAGTACTTC. Translated, it gives CSVFGTSQETQYF.

This clone has just one count. V and J are TRBV9 and TRBJ2-7; 9 bases align to TRBD1. The germline V gene has CDR1 SGDLS and CDR2 YYNGEE. The CDR3 totals 14 residues. J gave up 7 bases and V 4 bases, and 9 bases lay outside the gene matches. The CDR3 sequence is CASSTTGGLGEQYF. The CDR3 bases are TGTGCCAGCAGCACTACAGGGGGCTTGGGGGAGCAGTACTTC.

V gene TRBV18 combines with J gene TRBJ1-2; no reliable D call. CDR1 and CDR2 (germline): KGHSH, LQKENI. V was trimmed by 3 bases and J by 6 bases, leaving 11 bases between them. The CDR3 length is 13 residues. DNA of the CDR3: TGTGCCAGCTCACCCCGGGGAGAGAATGGCTACACCTTC. Residues: CASSPRGENGYTF.

The chain carries TRBV15 and TRBJ2-6; no clear D gene. This CDR3 contains 19 residues. In germline, CDR1 is LNHNV, CDR2 YYDKDF (reference sequence). The V end was cut by 0 bases, the J end by 0 bases, with 15 bases between. Written as DNA, the CDR3 is TGTGCCACCAGCAGAGATTGGGCAGGCCTTAGCTCTGGGGCCAACGTCCTGACTTTC. It translates to CATSRDWAGLSSGANVLTF.